These 19 T cell receptor beta chains were all obtained from the same sample, sequenced in a study of T cell responses to AZD1222 COVID-19 vaccine. Clones were read by immunoSEQ multiplex PCR, and TCRdb kept only the in-frame ones, dropping some. The sample carries about 180,000 clones, 94% recorded once. Sequenced material: peripheral blood, taken 28 days after the second AZD1222 dose. These receptors were obtained from an adult who received the AZD1222 COVID-19 vaccine.

The chain couples TRBV27 to TRBJ1-2, with D maybe TRBD1 (6 bases). The germline V gene has CDR1 MNHEY and CDR2 SMNVEV (reference sequence). The V gene lost 5 bases and the J gene lost 6 bases, with 19 bases spanning the gap. This CDR3 spans 15 amino acids. CDR3 amino acids: CASSIIGEQGDGYTF. CDR3 bases: TGTGCCAGCAGTATAATAGGGGAACAGGGCGATGGCTACACCTTC.

The chain uses TRBV6-1 and TRBJ2-7; D is possibly TRBD1 or TRBD2 (5 bases each). Trimming removed 2 bases from V and 1 base from J, with 12 bases in between. CDR3 length: 15 residues. CDR1 and CDR2 (germline): MNHNS, SASEGT. CDR3 DNA sequence: TGTGCCAGCAGTGAACCCGGGACCACATCCTACGAGCAGTACTTC. This translates into CASSEPGTTSYEQYF.

The chain has TRBV5-4 and TRBJ2-3; D gene ambiguous. V lost 0 bases and J 3 bases, leaving 8 bases between the germline ends. CDR1 SGHNT and CDR2 YYREEE come from the germline V gene (reference sequence). The CDR3 sequence is 14 residues long. Here the CDR3 reads CASSLGWGTDTQYF. The CDR3, as DNA: TGTGCCAGCAGCTTGGGGTGGGGAACAGATACGCAGTATTTT.

The chain carries TRBV3-1 (or the pseudogene TRBV3-2) and TRBJ1-1; perhaps TRBD1 as D (5 bases). Trimming left V 5 bases short and J 6 bases short, with 7 bases between. This CDR3 has 11 amino acids. CDR1 is LGHDT and CDR2 is YNNKEL in the germline V gene (reference sequence). The CDR3, as DNA: TGTGCCAGCAGCGGGGCGGCTGAAGCTTTCTTT. Residues: CASSGAAEAFF.

The chain carries TRBV2 and TRBJ2-5; TRBD1 matches at 7 bases. Trimming at V came to 0 bases and at J to 5 bases, leaving 15 bases not matched to a gene. Germline V CDR1 and CDR2: SNHLY, FYNNEI. The CDR3 length is 18 residues. The CDR3 loop reads CASSEATVRDSPWETQYF. The CDR3, as DNA: TGTGCCAGCAGTGAAGCTACGGTTAGGGACAGTCCTTGGGAGACCCAGTACTTC.

This clone showed up just once. Germline and junction disagree at one end, which may indicate a read error. The DNA of the CDR3 is TGTGCCAGCAGTTTAGGCACCAGGGGAACGAACTATGGCTACACCTTC. Amino acids: CASSLGTRGTNYGYTF. The genes are TRBV7-6 and TRBJ1-2; tentatively, D is TRBD1 (6 bases). From germline, CDR1 is SGHVS and CDR2 FNYEAQ. The CDR3 runs 16 residues.

This rearrangement joins TRBV28 to TRBJ1-2; D uncertain. Germline V gene lookup returns CDR1 MDHEN and CDR2 SYDVKM. V lost 3 bases to trimming and J lost 4 bases, with 18 bases between them. The CDR3 covers 16 residues. CDR3 bases: TGTGCCAGCAGTTTCGGGGAGGGAGGATTTTCCTATGGCTACACCTTC. This translates into CASSFGEGGFSYGYTF.

V gene TRBV19 combines with J gene TRBJ1-2, with 8 bases lining up with TRBD1. The CDR3 is 16 residues long. The germline V gene encodes CDR1 LNHDA and CDR2 SQIVND (reference sequence). The junction had 16 bases not matched to a gene; V was cut back by 9 bases and J by 4 bases. Here the CDR3 DNA reads TGTGCCAGCAGACCGGACAGGGCGGAACTCCTCTATGGCTACACCTTC. Translating gives CASRPDRAELLYGYTF. The full variable domain, in which reference TRBV19 and TRBJ1-2 provide the parts outside the CDR3, is DGGITQSPKYLFRKEGQNVTLSCEQNLNHDAMYWYRQDPGQGLRLIYYSQIVNDFQKGDIAEGYSVSREKKESFPLTVTSAQKNPTAFYLCASRPDRAELLYGYTFGSGTRLTVV.

The chain recombines TRBV18 with TRBJ2-3, with 7 bases matching TRBD2. This CDR3 has 15 amino acids. V lost 2 bases to trimming and J lost 4 bases; unmatched junction nucleotides: 6. The V gene's germline CDR1 is KGHSH and CDR2 LQKENI. The CDR3: CASSPDSGRADTQYF. The CDR3 region has the DNA TGTGCCAGCTCACCAGATAGCGGGCGAGCAGATACGCAGTATTTT.

The chain is built from TRBV9 and TRBJ2-5; 8 nucleotides align to TRBD1. The CDR3 covers 17 residues. In germline, CDR1 is SGDLS, CDR2 YYNGEE. The trim removed 4 bases at V and 2 bases at J, leaving 13 bases unmatched. The CDR3 DNA reads as TGTGCCAGCAGCCAAGGAGCCGGGACAGGCGGTCAAGAGACCCAGTACTTC. Translated, it gives CASSQGAGTGGQETQYF.

The CDR3 reads CASSIVETGGINQPQHF. Here the CDR3 DNA reads TGTGCCAGTAGTATAGTAGAAACAGGGGGTATTAATCAGCCCCAGCATTTT. The genes are TRBV19 and TRBJ1-5; 8 bases agree with TRBD1. This CDR3 is 17 amino acids long. CDR1 is LNHDA, CDR2 SQIVND, per germline (reference sequence). V was pared by 1 base and J by 4 bases, with 9 bases of the junction left unmatched. The full variable domain, rest sourced from reference TRBV19 and TRBJ1-5, is DGGITQSPKYLFRKEGQNVTLSCEQNLNHDAMYWYRQDPGQGLRLIYYSQIVNDFQKGDIAEGYSVSREKKESFPLTVTSAQKNPTAFYLCASSIVETGGINQPQHFGDGTRLSIL.

V gene TRBV6-6 combines with J gene TRBJ1-1, with 8 bases that match TRBD1. The CDR3 sequence is 15 residues long. V gave up 0 bases and J gave up 2 bases; unmatched junction bases: 2. Per the germline V gene, CDR1 is MNHNY and CDR2 is SVGAGI (reference sequence). The CDR3 spells CASSYSGQANTEAFF. CDR3 DNA: TGTGCCAGCAGTTACTCGGGACAGGCTAACACTGAAGCTTTCTTT.

The chain has TRBV6-4 and TRBJ2-2; 7 positions agree with TRBD2. V lost 3 bases and J lost 4; bases outside the gene matches: 2. There are 14 residues in the CDR3. Germline V gene lookup returns CDR1 MRHNA and CDR2 SNTAGT. The CDR3 loop is CASSEREGTGELFF. The CDR3 nucleotides read TGTGCCAGCAGTGAGAGGGAGGGCACCGGGGAGCTGTTTTTT.

The V gene is TRBV7-2, the J gene TRBJ1-6, with D perhaps TRBD1 (5 bases). The CDR3 loop spans 16 amino acids. CDR1 and CDR2 from the germline V gene are SGHTA and FQGNSA. V lost 1 base to trimming and J lost 5 bases, with 12 bases between them. This chain's CDR3 is CASSLDGGHNNSPLHF. In nucleotides, the CDR3 is TGTGCCAGCAGCTTAGATGGCGGACACAATAATTCACCCCTCCACTTT.

In its sample, this clone was seen once. This chain connects TRBV9 to TRBJ1-2; 7 bases match TRBD1. CDR1 is SGDLS and CDR2 is YYNGEE in the germline V gene. This CDR3 comprises 14 residues. Losses at the gene ends were 4 bases for V and 4 bases for J; bases not matched to a gene: 7. CDR3: CASSLQGQLYGYTF. Here the CDR3 DNA reads TGTGCCAGCAGCTTACAGGGACAGCTCTATGGCTACACCTTC.

The chain carries TRBV5-5 and TRBJ2-2; no clear D. V was pared by 0 bases and J by 1 base, with 4 bases between. CDR1 and CDR2 from the germline V gene are SGHKS and YYEKEE (reference sequence). This CDR3 comprises 14 residues. In DNA form, the CDR3 reads TGTGCCAGCAGCTTGGCGGTGAACACCGGGGAGCTGTTTTTT. Protein product: CASSLAVNTGELFF. Full variable domain (missing parts from reference TRBV5-5 and TRBJ2-2): DAGVTQSPTHLIKTRGQQVTLRCSPISGHKSVSWYQQVLGQGPQFIFQYYEKEERGRGNFPDRFSARQFPNYSSELNVNALLLGDSALYLCASSLAVNTGELFFGEGSRLTVL.

V and J are TRBV19 and TRBJ1-5, with D possibly being TRBD1 (6 bases). The ends were cut back, 7 bases at V and 3 bases at J, with 13 bases in the middle. CDR1 is LNHDA, CDR2 SQIVND, per germline (reference sequence). This CDR3 has 14 amino acids. The CDR3 region is CASTPGANNQPQHF. CDR3 nucleotides: TGTGCCAGTACCCCAGGGGCTAACAATCAGCCCCAGCATTTT.

This chain connects TRBV7-2 to TRBJ2-1; 9 bases are a match to TRBD1. V trimming: 5 bases; J trimming: 4 bases; junction bases outside the gene matches: 9. The CDR3 covers 16 residues. The germline CDR1 and CDR2 sequences are SGHTA and FQGNSA. This chain's CDR3 is CASSPRSGTGYNEQFF. In DNA, the CDR3 is TGTGCCAGCAGCCCCCGATCCGGGACAGGGTACAATGAGCAGTTCTTC.

V usage is TRBV5-8 and J usage is TRBJ2-1, with 11 positions matching TRBD2. The CDR3 covers 18 residues. The V segment lost 4 bases and the J segment 3 bases; nucleotides outside the gene matches: 12. Per the germline V gene, CDR1 is SGHTS and CDR2 is YDEGEE. The CDR3 spells CASSLVLAGGSLYNEQFF. In DNA form, the CDR3 reads TGTGCCAGCAGCCTAGTTCTAGCGGGAGGTTCCCTCTACAATGAGCAGTTCTTC.